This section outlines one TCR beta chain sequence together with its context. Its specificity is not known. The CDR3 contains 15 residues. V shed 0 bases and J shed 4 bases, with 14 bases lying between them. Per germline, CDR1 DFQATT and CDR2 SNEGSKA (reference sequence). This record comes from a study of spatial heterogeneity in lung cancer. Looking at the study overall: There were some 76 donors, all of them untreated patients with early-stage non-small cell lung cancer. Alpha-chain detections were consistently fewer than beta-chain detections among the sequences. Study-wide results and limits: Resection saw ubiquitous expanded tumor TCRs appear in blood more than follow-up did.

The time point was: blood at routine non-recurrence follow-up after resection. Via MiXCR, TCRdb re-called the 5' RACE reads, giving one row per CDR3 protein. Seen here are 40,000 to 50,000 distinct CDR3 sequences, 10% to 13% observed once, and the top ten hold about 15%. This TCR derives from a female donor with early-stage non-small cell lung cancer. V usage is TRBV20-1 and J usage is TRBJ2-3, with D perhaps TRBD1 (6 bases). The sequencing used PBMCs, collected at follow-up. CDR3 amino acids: CSARDSRGSADTQYF. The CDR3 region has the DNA TGCAGTGCTAGAGATAGTAGGGGGTCCGCAGATACGCAGTATTTT.